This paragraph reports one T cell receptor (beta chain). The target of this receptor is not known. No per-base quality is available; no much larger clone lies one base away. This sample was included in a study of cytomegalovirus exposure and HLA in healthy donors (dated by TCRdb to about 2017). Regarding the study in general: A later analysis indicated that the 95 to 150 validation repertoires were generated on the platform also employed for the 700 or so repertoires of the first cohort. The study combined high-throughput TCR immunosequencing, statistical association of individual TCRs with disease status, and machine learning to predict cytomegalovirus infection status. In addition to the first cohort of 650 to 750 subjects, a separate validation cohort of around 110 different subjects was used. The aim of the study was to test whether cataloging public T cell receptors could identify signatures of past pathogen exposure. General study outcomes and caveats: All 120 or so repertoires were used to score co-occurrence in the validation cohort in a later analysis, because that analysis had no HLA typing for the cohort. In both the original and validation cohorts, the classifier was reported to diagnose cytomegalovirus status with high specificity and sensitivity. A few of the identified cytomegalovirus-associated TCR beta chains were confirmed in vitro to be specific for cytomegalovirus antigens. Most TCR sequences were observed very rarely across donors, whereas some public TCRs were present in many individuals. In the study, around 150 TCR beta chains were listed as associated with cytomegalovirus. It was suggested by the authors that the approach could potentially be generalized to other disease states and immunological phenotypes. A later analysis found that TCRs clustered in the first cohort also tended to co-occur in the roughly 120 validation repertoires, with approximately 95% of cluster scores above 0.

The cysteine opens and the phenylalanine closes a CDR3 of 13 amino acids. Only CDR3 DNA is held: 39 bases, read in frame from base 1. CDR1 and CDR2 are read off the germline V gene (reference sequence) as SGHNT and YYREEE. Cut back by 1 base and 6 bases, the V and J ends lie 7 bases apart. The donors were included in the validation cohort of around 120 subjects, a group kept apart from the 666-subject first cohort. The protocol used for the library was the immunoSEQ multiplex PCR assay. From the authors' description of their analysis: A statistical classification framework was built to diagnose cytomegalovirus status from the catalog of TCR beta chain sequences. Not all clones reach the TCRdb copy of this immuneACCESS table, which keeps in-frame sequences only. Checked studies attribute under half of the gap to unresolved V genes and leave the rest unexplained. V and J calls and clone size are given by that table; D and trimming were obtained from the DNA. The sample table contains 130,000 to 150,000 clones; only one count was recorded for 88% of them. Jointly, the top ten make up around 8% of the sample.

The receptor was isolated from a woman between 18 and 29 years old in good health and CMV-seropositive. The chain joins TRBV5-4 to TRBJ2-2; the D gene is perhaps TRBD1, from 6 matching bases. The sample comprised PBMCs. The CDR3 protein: CASSLSGAGELFF. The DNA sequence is TGTGCCAGCAGCTTGTCAGGGGCCGGGGAGCTGTTTTTT.